This record looks at one TCR beta chain sequence and its context. The data were produced by immunoSEQ multiplex PCR, yet TCRdb's version contains in-frame clones alone and is incomplete. The sample contains 470,000 or so clones, 87% of which appear only once. The study assigned cohorts using participant-reported clinical history. This sample is drawn from a study of blood T cell repertoires in COVID-19. This TCR came from a woman younger than 30 with acute COVID-19. The sample was PBMCs or T cells enriched from blood (not recorded which).

CDR3 DNA: TGTGCCAGCAGCGACCGGGACTACTGGGAGACCCAGTACTTC. This codes for CASSDRDYWETQYF. The chain couples TRBV21-1 to TRBJ2-5; the D call in the table, TRBD2, was not verified against the DNA. TRBV21-1 is shown as a pseudogene. The CDR3 consists of 14 residues.